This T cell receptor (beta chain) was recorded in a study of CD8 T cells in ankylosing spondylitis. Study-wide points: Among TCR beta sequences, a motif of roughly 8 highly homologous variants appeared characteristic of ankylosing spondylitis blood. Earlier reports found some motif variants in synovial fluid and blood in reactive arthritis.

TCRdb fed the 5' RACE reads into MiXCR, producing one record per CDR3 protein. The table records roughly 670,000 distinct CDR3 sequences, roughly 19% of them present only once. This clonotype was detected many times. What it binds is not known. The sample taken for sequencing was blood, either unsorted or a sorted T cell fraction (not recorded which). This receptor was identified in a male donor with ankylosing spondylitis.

The CDR3 region is CASSSLTGLNTGELFF. For the CDR3, the DNA is TGTGCCAGCAGTTCGCTGACAGGGTTGAACACCGGGGAGCTGTTTTTT. The rearrangement joins TRBV27 to TRBJ2-2, with TRBD1 matching 7 bases. Germline V gene lookup returns CDR1 MNHEY and CDR2 SMNVEV (reference sequence). J lost 1 base, V lost 4 bases, and 6 bases had no gene match. The CDR3 consists of 16 residues.